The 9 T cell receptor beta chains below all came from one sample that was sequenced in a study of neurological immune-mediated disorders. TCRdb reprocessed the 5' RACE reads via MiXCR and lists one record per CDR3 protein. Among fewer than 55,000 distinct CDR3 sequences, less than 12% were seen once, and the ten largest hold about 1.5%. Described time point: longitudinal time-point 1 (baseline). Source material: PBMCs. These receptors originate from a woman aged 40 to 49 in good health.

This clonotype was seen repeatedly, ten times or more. The CDR3 sequence: CASSLGGENEQYF. CDR3 in DNA: TGTGCCAGCAGCTTAGGAGGGGAAAACGAGCAGTACTTC. V and J are TRBV7-2 and TRBJ2-7; D possibly uses TRBD1 or TRBD2 (5 bases each). V shed 1 base and J shed 5 bases, with 9 bases lying between them. The germline CDR1 and CDR2 sequences are SGHTA and FQGNSA. The CDR3 covers 13 residues.

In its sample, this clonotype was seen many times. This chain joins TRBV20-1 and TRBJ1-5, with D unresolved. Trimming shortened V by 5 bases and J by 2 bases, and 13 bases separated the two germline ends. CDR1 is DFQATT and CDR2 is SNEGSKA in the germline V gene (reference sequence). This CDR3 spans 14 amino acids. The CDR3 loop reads CSALPNDGNQPQHF. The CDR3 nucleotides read TGCAGTGCTCTCCCTAATGACGGCAATCAGCCCCAGCATTTT.

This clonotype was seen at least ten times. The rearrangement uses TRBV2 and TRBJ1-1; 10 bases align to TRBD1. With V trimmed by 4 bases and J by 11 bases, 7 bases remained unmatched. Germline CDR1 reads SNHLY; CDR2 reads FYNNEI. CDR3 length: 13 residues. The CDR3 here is CASSVDRGKIAFF. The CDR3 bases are TGTGCCAGCAGTGTGGACAGGGGGAAAATCGCTTTCTTT.

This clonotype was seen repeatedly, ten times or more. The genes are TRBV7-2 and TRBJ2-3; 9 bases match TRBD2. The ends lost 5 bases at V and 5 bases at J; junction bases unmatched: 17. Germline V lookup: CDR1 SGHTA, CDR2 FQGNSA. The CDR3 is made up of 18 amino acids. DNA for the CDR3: TGTGCCAGCAGCCCGACCTGGGCGGGGGGGCGGGAGAGAGATACGCAGTATTTT. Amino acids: CASSPTWAGGRERDTQYF.

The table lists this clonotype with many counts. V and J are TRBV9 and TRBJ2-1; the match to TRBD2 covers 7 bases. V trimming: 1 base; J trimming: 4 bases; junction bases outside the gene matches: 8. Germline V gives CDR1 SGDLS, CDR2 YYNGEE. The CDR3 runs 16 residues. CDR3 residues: CASSVSGGAGYNEQFF. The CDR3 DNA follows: TGTGCCAGCAGCGTATCGGGGGGAGCGGGGTACAATGAGCAGTTCTTC.

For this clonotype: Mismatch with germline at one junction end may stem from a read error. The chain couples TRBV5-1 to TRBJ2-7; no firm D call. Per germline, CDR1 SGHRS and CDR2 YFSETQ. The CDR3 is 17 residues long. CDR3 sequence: CASGLDPFSVSGYEQYF. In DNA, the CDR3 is TGCGCCAGCGGCTTGGACCCCTTCAGCGTCAGTGGCTACGAGCAGTACTTC.

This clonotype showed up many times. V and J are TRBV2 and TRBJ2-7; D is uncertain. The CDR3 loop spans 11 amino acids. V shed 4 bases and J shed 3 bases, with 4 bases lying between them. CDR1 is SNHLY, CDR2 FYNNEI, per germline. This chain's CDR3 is CASSVFYEQYF. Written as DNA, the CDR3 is TGTGCCAGCAGTGTATTCTACGAGCAGTACTTC.

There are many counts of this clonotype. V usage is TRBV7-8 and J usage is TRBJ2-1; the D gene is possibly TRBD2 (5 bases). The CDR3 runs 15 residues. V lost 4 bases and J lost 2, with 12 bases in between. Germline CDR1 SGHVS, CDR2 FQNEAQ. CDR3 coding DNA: TGTGCCAGCAGCTACGGAGAGGGTCCCTACAATGAGCAGTTCTTC. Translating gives CASSYGEGPYNEQFF.

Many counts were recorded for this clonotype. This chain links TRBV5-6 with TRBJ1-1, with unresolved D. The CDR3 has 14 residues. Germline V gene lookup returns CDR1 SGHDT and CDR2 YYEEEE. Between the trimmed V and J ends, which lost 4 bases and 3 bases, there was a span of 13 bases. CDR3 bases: TGTGCCAGCAGCCGGCAGAGGGTAGACACTGAAGCTTTCTTT. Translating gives CASSRQRVDTEAFF.